Each of the 27 T cell receptor beta chains below was sequenced from the same sample in a study of breast tumors, draining lymph nodes, adjacent tissues. Breast cancer patients provided tissue from their axillary draining lymph nodes. MiXCR, run by TCRdb on the multiplex PCR reads, gives a single entry per CDR3 protein. The sample lists 150,000 to 200,000 distinct CDR3 sequences; 30% to 35% were seen once. Sequencing input: axillary lymph node tissue. These TCRs come from a female donor with breast cancer. Some clones in this sample may be carry-over from other donors' samples.

This clonotype was seen repeatedly, ten times or more. At one end the junction does not follow the germline gene, possibly because of a read error. The rearrangement uses TRBV6-5 and TRBJ1-4; D perhaps matches TRBD1 (6 bases). This CDR3 spans 16 amino acids. CDR1 is MNHEY, CDR2 SVGAGI, per germline. This chain's CDR3 is CASSHSIGGVGEKLFF. The CDR3 DNA follows: TGTGCCAGCAGTCACTCGATAGGGGGGGTTGGGGAAAAACTGTTTTTT.

Many counts were recorded for this clonotype. The V gene is TRBV5-1, the J gene TRBJ2-1, with 8 bases identical to TRBD1. The CDR3 contains 14 residues. Germline CDR1 reads SGHRS; CDR2 reads YFSETQ. With V trimmed by 3 bases and J by 6 bases, 5 bases remained unmatched. The DNA for the CDR3 is TGCGCCAGCAGCTCACCGACAGGGGCCAATGAGCAGTTCTTC. Its translation is CASSSPTGANEQFF.

This clonotype was seen at least ten times. The junction does not match germline at one end; this may be a read error. The DNA for the CDR3 is TGCGCCAGCAGCTTGGCCACGGACTATGGCTACACCTTC. Its protein is CASSLATDYGYTF. The chain joins TRBV5-5 to TRBJ1-2; D is undetermined. Looked up from germline, CDR1 is SGHKS and CDR2 is YYEKEE (reference sequence). The CDR3 consists of 13 residues.

This clonotype was counted many times. This chain joins TRBV6-2 or TRBV6-3 and TRBJ2-7; a possible D gene is TRBD1 (6 bases). The CDR3 has 17 residues. CDR1 is MNHEY and CDR2 is SVGEGT in the germline V gene. Deletions cut 4 bases from V and 3 bases from J, with 22 bases between. The DNA for the CDR3 is TGTGCCAGCAGTTCTGACTTGGAGGACAGCCTCTACTACGAGCAGTACTTC. Amino acid sequence: CASSSDLEDSLYYEQYF.

This clonotype occurred many times. The J gene is TRBJ2-1, the V gene TRBV5-8; TRBD2 is a possible D gene (5 bases). The germline V gene encodes CDR1 SGHTS and CDR2 YDEGEE. The CDR3 totals 11 residues. Trimming removed 4 bases from V and 16 bases from J, with 15 bases in between. The CDR3 DNA sequence: TGTGCCAGCAGCCCCGGGCCGGGGATCTTCTTC. This gives the protein CASSPGPGIFF.

This clonotype was counted at least ten times. This chain uses TRBV6-1 with TRBJ1-3; possible D gene TRBD1, 5 bases. The CDR3 loop spans 14 amino acids. The germline gives CDR1 MNHNS, CDR2 SASEGT. V was pared by 4 bases and J by 1 base, with 8 bases between. The CDR3 DNA reads as TGTGCCAGCAGTGCGGCAGGGTCTGGAAACACCATATATTTT. As protein: CASSAAGSGNTIYF.

The chain combines TRBV7-6 with TRBJ2-7; D is uncertain. Germline lookup yields CDR1 SGHVS and CDR2 FNYEAQ. Trimming pared 5 bases from V and 0 bases from J, leaving 11 bases between. The CDR3 has 14 amino acids. CDR3 coding DNA: TGTGCCAGCAGCGCCTCACAGAGCTCCTACGAGCAGTACTTC. It yields the protein CASSASQSSYEQYF.

This clonotype was observed at least ten times. The V call is TRBV6-1, the J call TRBJ1-6; D is uncertain. V was clipped by 3 bases and J by 9 bases, with 9 bases between them. In germline, CDR1 is MNHNS, CDR2 SASEGT. The CDR3 sequence is 13 residues long. CDR3 coding DNA: TGTGCCAGCAGTGACAGAGGGAGTTCACCCCTCCACTTT. Translating it yields CASSDRGSSPLHF.

This clonotype was counted ten times or more. The chain couples TRBV19 to TRBJ1-5; TRBD1 might be the D (5 bases). Trimming took off 0 bases at V and 2 bases at J, with 8 bases between the two ends. The length of the CDR3 is 15 residues. Germline loops: CDR1 LNHDA, CDR2 SQIVND (reference sequence). In DNA form, the CDR3 reads TGTGCCAGTAGTATAGAGGGGGGTGGCAATCAGCCCCAGCATTTT. Protein sequence: CASSIEGGGNQPQHF.

This clonotype was counted at least ten times. The rearrangement joins TRBV7-9 to TRBJ1-6, with 9 bases aligning to TRBD1. This CDR3 is 14 amino acids long. Germline CDR1 and CDR2: SEHNR and FQNEAQ (reference sequence). V was pared by 5 bases and J by 7 bases, with 3 bases of the junction left unmatched. The CDR3 DNA reads as TGTGCCAGCAGCGAGGGACAGGGAAATTCACCCCTCCACTTT. Amino acid sequence: CASSEGQGNSPLHF.

Details on this clonotype: The junction departs from the called germline gene at one end, perhaps through a read error. V and J are TRBV2 and TRBJ1-5, with D perhaps TRBD1 (5 bases). The CDR3 totals 16 residues. The germline V gene has CDR1 SNHLY and CDR2 FYNNEI. The DNA for the CDR3 is TGTGCCAGCAGTGAAGCAGACAGCGATAGCAATCAGTCCCAGCATTTT. Translating gives CASSEADSDSNQSQHF.

Of note for this clonotype: The final CDR3 position lacks the conserved phenylalanine or tryptophan, pointing to a likely read error. The limits of the CDR3 on the DNA are not certain, so only TCRdb's listed CDR3 is given. V gene TRBV7-9 combines with J gene TRBJ2-2; the D segment call TRBD1 is taken from the table without a DNA check. The CDR3 has 10 amino acids, counting both end residues. The germline CDR1 and CDR2 sequences are SEHNR and FQNEAQ (reference sequence). CDR3 protein: CASSLQGQFY.

This clonotype was seen many times. The gene calls are TRBV2 and TRBJ1-4, with TRBD1 identical over 11 bases. The V and J ends lost 6 bases and 2 bases, in that order; junction bases with no gene match: 5. This CDR3 is 16 amino acids long. CDR1 is SNHLY, CDR2 FYNNEI, per germline. CDR3 nucleotides: TGTGCCAGCAGGGGAGGGACAGGGGGGACTAATGAAAAACTGTTTTTT. Its translation: CASRGGTGGTNEKLFF.

The chain joins TRBV10-3 to TRBJ2-3, with TRBD1 matching 9 bases. Germline trimming cut 2 bases from V and 4 bases from J; bases unmatched to any gene: 7. Per the germline V gene, CDR1 is ENHRY and CDR2 is SYGVKD. The CDR3 is 16 residues long. In DNA form, the CDR3 reads TGTGCCATCAGTGAGGCGAACGGACAGGGGCCAGATACGCAGTATTTT. It translates to CAISEANGQGPDTQYF.

The sample holds a few counts of this clonotype. J is TRBJ1-1 and V is TRBV4-3, with 7 bases fitting TRBD1. The CDR3 spans 14 residues. V lost 4 bases to trimming and J lost 5 bases; unmatched junction nucleotides: 7. The germline V gene has CDR1 LGHNA and CDR2 YSLEER. The CDR3 loop is CASSLNRGRTEAFF. The CDR3 DNA is TGCGCCAGCAGCCTAAACAGGGGTAGGACTGAAGCTTTCTTT.

The rearrangement joins TRBV11-2 to TRBJ2-7; TRBD2 aligns across 10 bases. The V gene's germline CDR1 is SGHAT and CDR2 FQNNGV. The CDR3 loop spans 13 amino acids. V shed 10 bases and J 6 bases; nucleotides not matched to a gene: 9. CDR3 sequence reads: CANAGTSVPEQYF. DNA for the CDR3: TGTGCCAACGCGGGGACTAGCGTCCCCGAGCAGTACTTC. Drawing the rest from reference TRBV11-2 and TRBJ2-7, the complete variable domain is EAGVAQSPRYKIIEKRQSVAFWCNPISGHATLYWYQQILGQGPKLLIQFQNNGVVDDSQLPKDRFSAERLKGVDSTLKIQPAKLEDSAVYLCANAGTSVPEQYFGPGTRLTVT.

The sample holds many counts of this clonotype. This sequence joins TRBV6-5 and TRBJ2-7; D call uncertain. CDR3 length equals 14 residues. Germline assignment: CDR1 MNHEY and CDR2 SVGAGI. The germline V and J ends were trimmed by 7 bases and 5 bases, with 18 bases remaining between them. The CDR3 DNA sequence: TGTGCCAGCACCCCCATGGGCGGCGAAAACGAGCAGTACTTC. Amino acids: CASTPMGGENEQYF.

This clonotype showed up just once. The genes are TRBV7-9 and TRBJ1-4; D remains ambiguous. The germline gives CDR1 SEHNR, CDR2 FQNEAQ (reference sequence). Trimming pared 7 bases from V and 8 bases from J, leaving 11 bases between. The CDR3 is 12 residues long. CDR3 loop: CASTGQGEKLFF. In nucleotides, the CDR3 is TGTGCCAGCACGGGCCAAGGGGAAAAACTGTTTTTT.

The chain recombines TRBV27 with TRBJ2-5; 9 nucleotides align to TRBD1. The CDR3 has 14 amino acids. V was pared by 8 bases and J by 5 bases, with 9 bases of the junction left unmatched. CDR1 MNHEY and CDR2 SMNVEV come from the germline V gene (reference sequence). CDR3 loop: CASGLQGARETQYF. The CDR3 DNA follows: TGTGCCAGCGGCTTACAGGGGGCTCGGGAGACCCAGTACTTC.

As to this clonotype: This may be a read error, as it is one base from a much larger clone. The chain has TRBV6-4 and TRBJ2-2, with D possibly being TRBD1 (5 bases). The CDR3 is 17 amino acids. CDR1 MRHNA and CDR2 SNTAGT come from the germline V gene. CDR3 coding DNA: TGTGCCAGCAGTCACTCCCCGTTGCCAGGGTCTACCGGGGAGCTGTTTTTT. Residues: CASSHSPLPGSTGELFF.

This clonotype occurred many times. The gene calls are TRBV5-5 and TRBJ2-4, with TRBD1 matching 9 bases. Germline V gives CDR1 SGHKS, CDR2 YYEKEE (reference sequence). The CDR3 covers 16 residues. V lost 4 bases and J lost 6; bases outside the gene matches: 11. The CDR3 region has the DNA TGTGCCAGCAGCGCTACAGGGGGCGGCGGGTTAAACATTCAGTACTTC. As protein: CASSATGGGGLNIQYF.

The chain recombines TRBV4-2 with TRBJ2-5; TRBD2 aligns across 10 bases. The length of the CDR3 is 17 residues. After removal of 4 bases from V and 2 bases from J, the junction contained 10 bases not matched to a gene. The germline V gene encodes CDR1 LGHNA and CDR2 YNFKEQ. The CDR3 loop is CASSRNPGLASQETQYF. CDR3 DNA sequence: TGTGCCAGCAGCCGTAATCCGGGACTAGCGTCTCAAGAGACCCAGTACTTC.

This clonotype has at least ten counts. The chain recombines TRBV5-5 with TRBJ2-5; perhaps TRBD1 as D (6 bases). Trimming took off 4 bases at V and 4 bases at J, with 17 bases between the two ends. Germline lookup yields CDR1 SGHKS and CDR2 YYEKEE (reference sequence). The CDR3 contains 15 residues. This chain's CDR3 is CASSPHWGRGETQYF. As DNA, the CDR3 is TGTGCCAGCAGCCCTCACTGGGGGCGAGGAGAGACCCAGTACTTC.

This clonotype was detected many times. The chain recombines TRBV19 with TRBJ2-2, with a possible D match to TRBD2 (6 bases). This CDR3 is 14 amino acids long. Germline-derived CDR1 and CDR2 are LNHDA and SQIVND (reference sequence). Trimming cost V 6 bases and J 6 bases, with 14 bases left between them. CDR3 bases: TGTGCCAGTAGAATCCGGGACTCCCCCGGGGAGCTGTTTTTT. Translated: CASRIRDSPGELFF.

Turning to this clonotype: Its ends do not fully match the called genes, so a read error is possible. The chain employs TRBV19 and TRBJ2-1, with D uncertain. Germline CDR1 and CDR2: LNHDA and SQIVND (reference sequence). This CDR3 has 12 amino acids. The CDR3 region is CASSILSSERFF. The DNA for the CDR3 is TGTGCCAGTAGTATCTTAAGCAGTGAGCGGTTCTTC.

About this clonotype itself: The junction departs from germline at one end; a sequencing error may be responsible. This rearrangement joins TRBV20-1 to TRBJ1-3; no firm D call. The CDR3 length is 12 residues. The germline V gene encodes CDR1 DFQATT and CDR2 SNEGSKA (reference sequence). The CDR3, as DNA: TGCAGTGCTCCATACCATGGACACACCATATATTTT. Protein sequence: CSAPYHGHTIYF.

Comment on this clonotype: An end of the junction does not agree with germline; a read error may underlie this. This chain links TRBV12-3 or TRBV12-4 with TRBJ2-7, with D possibly being TRBD2 (5 bases). The CDR3 length is 11 residues. CDR3 sequence (DNA): TGTGCCAGCAGTTTCTCGCCATCGGGATGCTTC. This encodes CASSFSPSGCF.